Detailed here is one T cell receptor beta chain. Its cognate antigen is unknown. These data are taken from a study of T cells after yellow fever vaccination. Study outcomes and limitations: FACS-sorted repertoires could contain abundant clonotypes contaminating from the bulk population.

Conversion of TCR transcripts into cDNA relied on 5'RACE template switching, which added a universal primer site and UMIs. TCRdb reprocessed the 5' RACE reads with MiXCR, giving one entry per CDR3 protein. The table lists around 320,000 distinct CDR3 sequences, roughly a tenth of them singletons. The CDR3 spans 14 residues. In germline, CDR1 is SGHTA, CDR2 FQGTGA. V shed 3 bases and J shed 6 bases, with 13 bases lying between them. This specimen was CD4+ T cells sorted from PBMCs, taken 45 days after the yellow fever booster vaccination. This receptor was identified in a man aged 18 to 30 who received the YFV17D yellow fever vaccine. The chain joins TRBV7-3 to TRBJ2-3; unclear D gene. CDR3 residues: CASSFDGFGDTQYF. CDR3 bases: TGTGCCAGCAGCTTCGACGGTTTTGGGGATACGCAGTATTTT.